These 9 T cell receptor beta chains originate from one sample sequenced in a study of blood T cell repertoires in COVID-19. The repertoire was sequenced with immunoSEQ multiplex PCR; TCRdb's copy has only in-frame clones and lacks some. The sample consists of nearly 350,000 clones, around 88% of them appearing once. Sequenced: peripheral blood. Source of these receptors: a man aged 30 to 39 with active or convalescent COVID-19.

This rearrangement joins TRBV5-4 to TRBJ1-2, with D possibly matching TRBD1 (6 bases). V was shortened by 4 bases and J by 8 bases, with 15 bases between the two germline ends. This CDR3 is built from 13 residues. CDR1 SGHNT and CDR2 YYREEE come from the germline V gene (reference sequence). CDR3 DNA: TGTGCCAGCAGCCGAATGGACAGTCCGGGCTACACCTTC. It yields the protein CASSRMDSPGYTF.

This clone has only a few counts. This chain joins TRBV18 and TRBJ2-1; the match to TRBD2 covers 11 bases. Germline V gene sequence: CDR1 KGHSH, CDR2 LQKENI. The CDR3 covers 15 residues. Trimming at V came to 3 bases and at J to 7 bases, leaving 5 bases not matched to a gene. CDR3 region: CASSPGSGRANEQFF. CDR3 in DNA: TGTGCCAGCTCACCGGGTAGCGGGAGGGCGAATGAGCAGTTCTTC.

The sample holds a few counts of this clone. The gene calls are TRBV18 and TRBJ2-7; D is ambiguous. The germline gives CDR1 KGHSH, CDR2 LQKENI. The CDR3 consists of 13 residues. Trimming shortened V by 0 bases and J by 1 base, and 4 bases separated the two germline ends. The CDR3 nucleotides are TGTGCCAGCTCACCACCCCAGTCCTACGAGCAGTACTTC. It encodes CASSPPQSYEQYF.

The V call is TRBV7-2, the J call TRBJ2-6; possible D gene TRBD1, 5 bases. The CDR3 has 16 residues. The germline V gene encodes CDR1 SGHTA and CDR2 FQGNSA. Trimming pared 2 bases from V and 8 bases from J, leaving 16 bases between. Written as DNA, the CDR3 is TGTGCCAGCAGCTTACGCACAGGAGCCTGGACCAACGTCCTGACTTTC. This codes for CASSLRTGAWTNVLTF. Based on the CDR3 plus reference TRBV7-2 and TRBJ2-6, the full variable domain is GAGVSQSPSNKVTEKGKDVELRCDPISGHTALYWYRQSLGQGLEFLIYFQGNSAPDKSGLPSDRFSAERTGGSVSTLTIQRTQQEDSAVYLCASSLRTGAWTNVLTFGAGSRLTVL.

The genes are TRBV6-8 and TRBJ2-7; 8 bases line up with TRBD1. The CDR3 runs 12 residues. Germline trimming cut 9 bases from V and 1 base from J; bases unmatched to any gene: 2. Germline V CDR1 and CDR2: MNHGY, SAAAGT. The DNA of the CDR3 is TGTGCCAGTGACAGGGGTTCCTACGAGCAGTACTTC. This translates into CASDRGSYEQYF.

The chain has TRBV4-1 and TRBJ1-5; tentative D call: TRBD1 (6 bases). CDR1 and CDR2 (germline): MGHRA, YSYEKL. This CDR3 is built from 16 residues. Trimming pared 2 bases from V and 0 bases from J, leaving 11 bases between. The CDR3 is CASSQHTGYSNQPQHF. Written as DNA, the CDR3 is TGCGCCAGCAGCCAACATACAGGGTATAGCAATCAGCCCCAGCATTTT.

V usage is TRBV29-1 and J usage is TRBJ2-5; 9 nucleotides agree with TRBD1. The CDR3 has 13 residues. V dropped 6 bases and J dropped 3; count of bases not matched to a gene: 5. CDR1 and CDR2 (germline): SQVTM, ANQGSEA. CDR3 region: CSVTGQGKETQYF. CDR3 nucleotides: TGCAGCGTCACCGGACAGGGGAAAGAGACCCAGTACTTC. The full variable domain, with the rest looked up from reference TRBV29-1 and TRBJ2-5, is SAVISQKPSRDICQRGTSLTIQCQVDSQVTMMFWYRQQPGQSLTLIATANQGSEATYESGFVIDKFPISRPNLTFSTLTVSNMSPEDSSIYLCSVTGQGKETQYFGPGTRLLVL.

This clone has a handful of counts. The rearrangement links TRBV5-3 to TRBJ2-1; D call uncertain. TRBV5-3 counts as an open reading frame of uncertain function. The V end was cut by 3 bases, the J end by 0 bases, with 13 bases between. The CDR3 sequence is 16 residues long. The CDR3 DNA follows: TGTGCCAGAAGCTCAGACACTCCATCCTCCTACAATGAGCAGTTCTTC. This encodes CARSSDTPSSYNEQFF.

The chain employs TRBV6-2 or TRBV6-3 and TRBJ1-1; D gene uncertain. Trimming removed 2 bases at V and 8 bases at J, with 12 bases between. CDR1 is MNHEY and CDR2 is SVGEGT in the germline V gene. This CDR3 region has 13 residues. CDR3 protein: CASSYAGLREAFF. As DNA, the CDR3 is TGTGCCAGCAGTTACGCAGGTTTACGAGAAGCTTTCTTT.